Sequencing of this T cell receptor (beta chain) was carried out in a study of response to subunit inactivated influenza vaccine. Study-wide results and caveats: The authors suggested that every seasonal influenza vaccination recruits few new T cells.

This clonotype showed up many times. Its target is not known. V shed 2 bases, J shed 3 bases, and the junction held 7 bases outside the gene matches. The length of the CDR3 is 15 residues. Germline V lookup: CDR1 MNHEY, CDR2 SVGAGI. From the RT-PCR reads, TCRdb called clonotypes with MiXCR, one entry per CDR3 protein. The sample consists of roughly 190,000 distinct CDR3 sequences, roughly 12% of them appearing once. This same sample was also part of a study on T cells expressing NK-cell markers. As that report states: Scientists made TCR beta cDNA using 5'RACE template switching with UMIs. Sequenced donors, eight in total, included seven who were HCMV-seropositive and one who was seronegative. A handful of donors showed these clonotypes also leading the CD3+CD56-NKG2C+ fraction.

V usage is TRBV6-5 and J usage is TRBJ2-7; 7 bases line up with TRBD2. The clonotype originates from a man aged 50 to 60 who received an inactivated influenza vaccine. The specimen comprised CD8+ T cells sorted from PBMCs, sampled approximately 13 days after vaccination. The CDR3 DNA reads TGTGCCAGCAGTTACGAGGCGGGAGAGCGCTACGAGCAGTACTTC. Translating it yields CASSYEAGERYEQYF.